The clone carrying this T cell receptor beta chain showed up just a few times. The antigen is not known. This sample is part of a study of blood T cells in healthy people across ages. Findings and caveats of the study: A roughly linear age-dependent decrease characterized TCR beta diversity per million T cells. Estimated diversity across one million T cells was deemed an underestimate.

The use of a sample-barcoded 5' primer and a J-beta primer mix characterized a second PCR of roughly 7 to 11 cycles. Each cDNA molecule, via a template-switch adaptor with 12 random nucleotides, was tagged. TCRdb re-analysed the 5' RACE reads in MiXCR, keeping a single row per CDR3 protein. The table includes 1.5 million to 2 million distinct CDR3 sequences, 49% detected once. Germline V CDR1 and CDR2: MDHEN, SYDVKM. This CDR3 has 13 amino acids. Trimming shortened V by 6 bases and J by 4 bases, and 13 bases separated the two germline ends. Russia was home to the donors, healthy Caucasian individuals aged roughly 6 to 90.

Sequenced input: blood. The gene calls are TRBV28 and TRBJ2-7; D gene uncertain. The sequence derives from a woman aged 40 to 49 in good health. This CDR3 reads CASSSPTYYEQYF. The CDR3 nucleotides are TGTGCCAGCAGCAGTCCCACTTATTACGAGCAGTACTTC.